Below are 2 T cell receptor beta chains sequenced from a single sample in a study of human T cells and chemical hapten exposure. From the RACE reads, TCRdb called clonotypes with MiXCR, one entry per CDR3 protein. Here the sample spans around 80,000 distinct CDR3 sequences, approximately 8% being singletons. The time point here: healthy volunteer bleed at 6 weeks. Unfractionated whole blood yielded total RNA. The sample consisted of whole blood. Source of these receptors: a male donor in good health. Some clones in this sample may be carry-over from other donors' samples.

This chain connects TRBV6-1 to TRBJ2-7; tentative D call: TRBD2 (5 bases). Germline loops: CDR1 MNHNS, CDR2 SASEGT. The CDR3 runs to 15 residues. The V end lost 7 bases, the J end lost 0 bases, and 16 bases lay between the germline ends. In nucleotides, the CDR3 is TGTGCCAGCACCCCCGGAGGAACTAACTCCTACGAGCAGTACTTC. Amino acid sequence: CASTPGGTNSYEQYF.

This chain joins TRBV4-1 and TRBJ2-3; D uncertain. Trimming took off 2 bases at V and 0 bases at J, with 6 bases between the two ends. The CDR3 consists of 14 residues. The germline CDR1 and CDR2 sequences are MGHRA and YSYEKL. The DNA for the CDR3 is TGCGCCAGCAGCCAATACGGGAGCACAGATACGCAGTATTTT. Its protein is CASSQYGSTDTQYF.